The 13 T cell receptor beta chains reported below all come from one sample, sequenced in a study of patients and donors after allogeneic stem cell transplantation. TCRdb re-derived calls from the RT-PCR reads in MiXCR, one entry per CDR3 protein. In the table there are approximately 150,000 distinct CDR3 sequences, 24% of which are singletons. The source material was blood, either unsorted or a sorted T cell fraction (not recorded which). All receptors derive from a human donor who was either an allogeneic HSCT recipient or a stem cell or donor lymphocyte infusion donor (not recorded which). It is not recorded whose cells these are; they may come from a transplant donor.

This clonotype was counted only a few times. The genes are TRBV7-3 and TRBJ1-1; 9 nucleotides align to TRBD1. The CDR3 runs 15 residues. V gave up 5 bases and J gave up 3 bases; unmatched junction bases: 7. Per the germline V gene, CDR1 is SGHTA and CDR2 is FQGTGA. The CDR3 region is CASSITGGSDTEAFF. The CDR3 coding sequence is TGTGCCAGCAGCATTACAGGGGGCTCGGACACTGAAGCTTTCTTT.

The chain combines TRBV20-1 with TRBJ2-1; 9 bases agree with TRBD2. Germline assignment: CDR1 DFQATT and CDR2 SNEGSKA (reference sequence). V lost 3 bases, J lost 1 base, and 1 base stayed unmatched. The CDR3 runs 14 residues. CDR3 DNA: TGCAGTGCTAGTCTAGCGGGATCCTACAATGAGCAGTTCTTC. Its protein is CSASLAGSYNEQFF.

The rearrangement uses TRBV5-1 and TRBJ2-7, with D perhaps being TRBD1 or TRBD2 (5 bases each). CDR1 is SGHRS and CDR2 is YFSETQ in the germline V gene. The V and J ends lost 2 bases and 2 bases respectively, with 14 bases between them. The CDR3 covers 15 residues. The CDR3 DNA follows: TGCGCCAGCAGCTTCCTCCGGGACGGGACCTACGAGCAGTACTTC. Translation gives CASSFLRDGTYEQYF.

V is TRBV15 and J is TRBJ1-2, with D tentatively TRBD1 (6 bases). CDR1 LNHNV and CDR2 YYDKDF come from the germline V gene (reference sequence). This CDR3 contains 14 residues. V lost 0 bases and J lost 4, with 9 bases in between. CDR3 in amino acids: CATSRDQGPYGYTF. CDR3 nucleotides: TGTGCCACCAGCAGAGACCAGGGGCCCTATGGCTACACCTTC.

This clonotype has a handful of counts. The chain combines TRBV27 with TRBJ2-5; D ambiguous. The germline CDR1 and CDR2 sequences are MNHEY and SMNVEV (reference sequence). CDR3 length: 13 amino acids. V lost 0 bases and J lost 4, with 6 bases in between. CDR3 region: CASSLSLRETQYF. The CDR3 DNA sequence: TGTGCCAGCAGTTTATCGTTACGAGAGACCCAGTACTTC.

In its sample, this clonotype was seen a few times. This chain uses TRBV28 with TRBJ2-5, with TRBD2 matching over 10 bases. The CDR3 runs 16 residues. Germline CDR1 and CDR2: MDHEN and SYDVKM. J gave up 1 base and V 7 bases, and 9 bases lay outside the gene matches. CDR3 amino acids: CASKIAGGPLQETQYF. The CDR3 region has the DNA TGTGCCAGCAAGATAGCGGGGGGACCCCTCCAAGAGACCCAGTACTTC.

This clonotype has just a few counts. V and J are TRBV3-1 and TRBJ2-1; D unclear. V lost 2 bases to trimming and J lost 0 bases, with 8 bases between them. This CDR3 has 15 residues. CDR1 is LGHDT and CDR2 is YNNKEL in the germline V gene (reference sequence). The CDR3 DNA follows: TGTGCCAGCAGCCAACCAGGAAACTCCTACAATGAGCAGTTCTTC. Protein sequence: CASSQPGNSYNEQFF.

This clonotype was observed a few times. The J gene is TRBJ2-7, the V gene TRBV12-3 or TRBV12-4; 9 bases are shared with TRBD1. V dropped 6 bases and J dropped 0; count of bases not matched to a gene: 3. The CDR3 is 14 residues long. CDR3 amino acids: CASRRQGDSYEQYF. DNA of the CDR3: TGTGCCAGCAGACGACAGGGGGACTCCTACGAGCAGTACTTC.

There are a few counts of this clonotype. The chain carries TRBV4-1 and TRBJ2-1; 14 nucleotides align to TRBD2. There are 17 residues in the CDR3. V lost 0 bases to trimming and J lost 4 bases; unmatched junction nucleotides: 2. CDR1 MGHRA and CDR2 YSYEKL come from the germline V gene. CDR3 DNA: TGCGCCAGCAGCCAAGAGAGACTAGCGGGGGGGTACAATGAGCAGTTCTTC. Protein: CASSQERLAGGYNEQFF.

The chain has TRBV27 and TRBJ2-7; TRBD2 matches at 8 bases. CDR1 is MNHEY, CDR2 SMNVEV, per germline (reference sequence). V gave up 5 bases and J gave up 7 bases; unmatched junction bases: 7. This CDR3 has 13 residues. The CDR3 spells CASSLSGTGEQYF. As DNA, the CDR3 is TGTGCCAGCAGTCTTAGCGGGACGGGAGAGCAGTACTTC.

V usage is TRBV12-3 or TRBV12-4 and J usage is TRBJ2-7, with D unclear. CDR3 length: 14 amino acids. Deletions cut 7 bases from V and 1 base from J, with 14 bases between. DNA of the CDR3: TGTGCCAGCACCCTGGTTCCAGCTTCCTACGAGCAGTACTTC. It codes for CASTLVPASYEQYF.

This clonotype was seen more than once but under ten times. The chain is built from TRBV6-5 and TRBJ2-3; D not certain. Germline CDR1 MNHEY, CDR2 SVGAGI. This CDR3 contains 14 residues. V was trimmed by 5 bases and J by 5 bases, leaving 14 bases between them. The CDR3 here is CASSPFPVVDTQYF. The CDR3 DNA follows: TGTGCCAGCAGTCCATTTCCGGTTGTAGATACGCAGTATTTT.

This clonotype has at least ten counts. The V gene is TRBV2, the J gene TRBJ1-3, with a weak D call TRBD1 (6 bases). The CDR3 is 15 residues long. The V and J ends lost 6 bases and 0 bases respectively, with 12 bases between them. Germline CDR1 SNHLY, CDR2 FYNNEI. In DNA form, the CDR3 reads TGTGCCAGCAGGAGGGACACCAGCTCTGGAAACACCATATATTTT. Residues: CASRRDTSSGNTIYF. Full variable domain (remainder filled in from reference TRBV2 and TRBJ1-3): EPEVTQTPSHQVTQMGQEVILRCVPISNHLYFYWYRQILGQKVEFLVSFYNNEISEKSEIFDDQFSVERPDGSNFTLKIRSTKLEDSAMYFCASRRDTSSGNTIYFGEGSWLTVV.